This T cell receptor beta chain appears in the sequencing data of a study of beta chain features in type 1 diabetes. On the study more broadly: Healthy donors, compared against patients, showed similar age, gender and cell yields. General observations from the study: In every one of the four CD4+ subsets, TCRB CDR3s were moderately but significantly shorter in Type 1 diabetes patients. Fewer junction insertions and more nucleotide deletions appeared in type 1 diabetes patients.

Stem cell-like memory, regulatory, central memory and naive CD4+ cells were sorted via CD45RO/CCR7/CD25/CD127/CD95/CD27. Expressed TCRB transcripts were sequenced after all isolated RNA was converted to cDNA. The repertoire was sequenced with immunoSEQ multiplex PCR; TCRdb's copy has only in-frame clones and lacks some. Among over 200,000 clones listed, about 11% were seen once. This clone was counted a few times. Its antigen is unidentified. This CDR3 contains 13 residues. The V end lost 2 bases, the J end lost 1 base, and 4 bases lay between the germline ends. Germline CDR1 is SGHAT and CDR2 is FQNNGV.

This receptor was identified in a man aged 30 to 39 with type 1 diabetes. Sequenced input: naive CD4+ T cells from blood. The V gene is TRBV11-2, the J gene TRBJ2-3; no definite D call. CDR3 residues: CASSLSRTDTQYF. The DNA for the CDR3 is TGTGCCAGCAGCTTATCTCGCACAGATACGCAGTATTTT.